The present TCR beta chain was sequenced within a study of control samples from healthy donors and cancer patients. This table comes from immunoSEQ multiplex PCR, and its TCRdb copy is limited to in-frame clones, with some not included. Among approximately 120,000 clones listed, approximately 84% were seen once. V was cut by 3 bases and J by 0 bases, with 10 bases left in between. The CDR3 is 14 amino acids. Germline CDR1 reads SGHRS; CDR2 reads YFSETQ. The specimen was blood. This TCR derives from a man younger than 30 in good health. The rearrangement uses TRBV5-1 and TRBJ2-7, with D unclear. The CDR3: CASSSEVSSYEQYF. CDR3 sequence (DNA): TGCGCCAGCAGCTCGGAAGTGTCCTCCTACGAGCAGTACTTC.